This T cell receptor delta chain comes out of a study of gamma-delta chains in newborns, infants, children. For the study at large: Microbial exposure reportedly drives polyclonal innate γδ T cell expansion after birth.

From germline, CDR1 is GEAIGNYY and CDR2 EKD. The CDR3 runs to 19 residues. This clone turned up a few times. The protein TCRdb gives is from a much larger clone and does not agree with this DNA's translation at residue 3, likely a read error; the protein shown here comes from the DNA. TCRdb reanalysed the reads via CATT. The table records nearly 8,500 delta-chain clones, 1.5% to 2% of them present only once. The receptor's source is a child who was a newborn, infant or young child, either healthy, febrile or measles-vaccinated (not recorded which). Sequencing was carried out using blood. The chain uses TRDV2 and TRDJ3; D unclear. CDR3 DNA sequence: TGTGCCTATGACACTCGGGCCCTAGAGGGCTCCTGGGACACCCGACAGATGTTTTTC. Its protein product is CAYDTRALEGSWDTRQMFF.